Presented here are 10 T cell receptor beta chains from one specimen sequenced in a study of T cells in tuberculosis. Regarding time point: new active TB diagnosis, blood taken before or within 7 days of starting treatment. The protocol was immunoSEQ multiplex PCR, while the TCRdb copy is restricted to in-frame clones and leaves out a portion. The sample contains about 38,000 clones, 94% of which appear only once. This specimen consisted of PBMCs, obtained at tuberculosis diagnosis. These receptors all stem from an adult with tuberculosis.

This clone was seen just once. V is TRBV10-3 and J is TRBJ1-1; 7 bases are a match to TRBD1. With V trimmed by 2 bases and J by 6 bases, 9 bases remained unmatched. This CDR3 contains 15 residues. CDR1 and CDR2 from the germline V gene are ENHRY and SYGVKD. This chain's CDR3 is CAISETQTGKAEAFF. The CDR3 nucleotides read TGTGCCATCAGTGAGACGCAGACAGGGAAAGCTGAAGCTTTCTTT.

The rearrangement links TRBV11-2 to TRBJ2-3; no clear D gene. This CDR3 is 14 amino acids long. V lost 2 bases and J lost 8, with 14 bases in between. Germline values: CDR1 SGHAT, CDR2 FQNNGV. CDR3 in amino acids: CASSLSPLRVTQYF. The CDR3 DNA follows: TGTGCCAGCAGCTTATCTCCCCTTCGTGTTACGCAGTATTTT.

This chain joins TRBV7-8 and TRBJ1-5, with unresolved D. This CDR3 contains 17 residues. Germline-derived CDR1 and CDR2 are SGHVS and FQNEAQ. The V end lost 1 base, the J end lost 6 bases, and 19 bases lay between the germline ends. The CDR3 region is CASSLEELREIGQPQHF. The CDR3, as DNA: TGTGCCAGCAGCTTAGAGGAGTTGAGGGAGATCGGTCAGCCCCAGCATTTT.

J is TRBJ2-2 and V is TRBV5-1, with 7 bases lining up with TRBD1. In germline, CDR1 is SGHRS, CDR2 YFSETQ. The trim removed 3 bases at V and 3 bases at J, leaving 2 bases unmatched. This CDR3 comprises 14 residues. Here the CDR3 DNA reads TGCGCCAGCAGCTCACAGGGGTACACCGGGGAGCTGTTTTTT. Its translation is CASSSQGYTGELFF.

V gene TRBV7-2 combines with J gene TRBJ1-3; tentatively, D is TRBD1 (5 bases). Deletions cut 2 bases from V and 2 bases from J, with 13 bases between. Germline assignment: CDR1 SGHTA and CDR2 FQGNSA. CDR3 length equals 16 residues. The chain's CDR3 is CASSLFSAGTGNTIYF. In nucleotides, the CDR3 is TGTGCCAGCAGCTTATTTTCCGCAGGGACTGGAAACACCATATATTTT.

The CDR3 loop is CASSTGSGANVLTF. The DNA for the CDR3 is TGTGCCAGTAGCACAGGGTCAGGGGCCAACGTCCTGACTTTC. The V call is TRBV19, the J call TRBJ2-6; perhaps TRBD1 as D (6 bases). The germline CDR1 and CDR2 sequences are LNHDA and SQIVND (reference sequence). The V gene lost 6 bases and the J gene lost 4 bases, with 10 bases spanning the gap. CDR3 length equals 14 residues.

The DNA of the CDR3 is TGTGCCAGCGGCCCCTTCTCTGGAGACTACGAGCAGTACTTC. The encoded protein is CASGPFSGDYEQYF. The gene calls are TRBV6-1 and TRBJ2-7; D gene uncertain. V dropped 8 bases and J dropped 3 bases, with 17 bases sitting between them. The germline CDR1 and CDR2 sequences are MNHNS and SASEGT. The CDR3 covers 14 residues.

The chain is built from TRBV27 and TRBJ2-7; tentative D call: TRBD1 (6 bases). V was clipped by 6 bases and J by 5 bases, with 11 bases between them. CDR1 MNHEY and CDR2 SMNVEV come from the germline V gene (reference sequence). The CDR3 spans 12 residues. The CDR3 nucleotides read TGTGCCAGCAGCCCAGGGGTGGACGAGCAGTACTTC. Amino acid sequence: CASSPGVDEQYF.

The CDR3 DNA follows: TGTGCCAGCAGTCGTCTAGCGGGGGTTGAGACCCAGTACTTC. Translated: CASSRLAGVETQYF. The V gene is TRBV5-5, the J gene TRBJ2-5, with 10 bases aligning to TRBD2. Trimming removed 5 bases from V and 5 bases from J; junction bases left unmatched: 6. Looked up from germline, CDR1 is SGHKS and CDR2 is YYEKEE (reference sequence). This CDR3 is built from 14 residues. Together with reference TRBV5-5 and TRBJ2-5, the CDR3 gives the full variable domain: DAGVTQSPTHLIKTRGQQVTLRCSPISGHKSVSWYQQVLGQGPQFIFQYYEKEERGRGNFPDRFSARQFPNYSSELNVNALLLGDSALYLCASSRLAGVETQYFGPGTRLLVL.

This rearrangement joins TRBV28 to TRBJ1-2; 11 bases agree with TRBD1. The germline V gene has CDR1 MDHEN and CDR2 SYDVKM. V was pared by 6 bases and J by 4 bases, with 10 bases of the junction left unmatched. The CDR3 covers 16 residues. The CDR3 DNA is TGTGCCAGCAGCAACACCAGGACAGGGGGCACCTATGGCTACACCTTC. Translation gives CASSNTRTGGTYGYTF.